Below, 20 T cell receptor beta chains from the same sample are listed, as sequenced in a study of shared clonotypes between healthy human individuals. The method was immunoSEQ multiplex PCR; TCRdb's version includes in-frame clones alone and lacks a portion of them. The sample shows some 1 million clones, about three quarters of them seen only once. Specimen: memory CD4+ T cells sorted from blood. The subset was: CD45RA-negative fraction. These receptors all stem from a young man in good health.

This clone occurred once. The chain carries TRBV6-6 and TRBJ2-1, with a weak D call TRBD2 (6 bases). The V and J ends lost 2 bases and 4 bases respectively, with 12 bases between them. This CDR3 has 15 amino acids. Germline CDR1 is MNHNY and CDR2 is SVGAGI (reference sequence). CDR3 region: CASSYGAGAYNEQFF. CDR3 in DNA: TGTGCCAGCAGTTACGGAGCGGGTGCATACAATGAGCAGTTCTTC.

V gene TRBV7-9 combines with J gene TRBJ2-3; 8 bases line up with TRBD2. V lost 3 bases, J lost 4 bases, and 9 bases stayed unmatched. This CDR3 has 16 residues. The germline gives CDR1 SEHNR, CDR2 FQNEAQ (reference sequence). The CDR3 coding sequence is TGTGCCAGCAGCTTTGGTAGCGGGATATTGGCAGATACGCAGTATTTT. As protein: CASSFGSGILADTQYF.

The V and J genes are TRBV4-2 and TRBJ1-1; 8 bases align to TRBD1. CDR1 is LGHNA and CDR2 is YNFKEQ in the germline V gene. The CDR3 is 16 amino acids. V was clipped by 5 bases and J by 1 base; unmatched bases: 9. This CDR3 reads CASSFGQGGRNTEAFF. CDR3 DNA: TGTGCCAGCAGCTTCGGACAGGGAGGGAGGAACACTGAAGCTTTCTTT.

This chain links TRBV7-9 with TRBJ1-3; D call uncertain. From germline, CDR1 is SEHNR and CDR2 FQNEAQ (reference sequence). Trimming cost V 5 bases and J 2 bases, with 13 bases left between them. This CDR3 contains 15 residues. The CDR3 bases are TGTGCCAGCAGCCCCCGGGCTGGGACTGGAAACACCATATATTTT. It yields the protein CASSPRAGTGNTIYF.

The chain employs TRBV2 and TRBJ2-7; TRBD1 matches at 10 bases. V dropped 6 bases and J dropped 8; count of bases not matched to a gene: 7. The CDR3 length is 13 residues. Germline CDR1 is SNHLY and CDR2 is FYNNEI. The CDR3 coding sequence is TGTGCCAGCAGAATAGGACAGGGGGTAAAGCAGTACTTC. Translated: CASRIGQGVKQYF. The whole variable domain, filled in from reference TRBV2 and TRBJ2-7, reads EPEVTQTPSHQVTQMGQEVILRCVPISNHLYFYWYRQILGQKVEFLVSFYNNEISEKSEIFDDQFSVERPDGSNFTLKIRSTKLEDSAMYFCASRIGQGVKQYFGPGTRLTVT.

The chain couples TRBV6-5 to TRBJ1-3, with D unclear. Germline V gene sequence: CDR1 MNHEY, CDR2 SVGAGI. V was shortened by 0 bases and J by 0 bases, with 6 bases between the two germline ends. The CDR3 contains 15 residues. CDR3 nucleotide sequence: TGTGCCAGCAGTTACTCCACCGGCTCTGGAAACACCATATATTTT. This codes for CASSYSTGSGNTIYF.

The chain couples TRBV5-8 to TRBJ2-5; tentatively, D is TRBD1 (6 bases). V was clipped by 6 bases and J by 5 bases, with 11 bases between them. CDR1 SGHTS and CDR2 YDEGEE come from the germline V gene. The CDR3 extends over 12 amino acids. Here the CDR3 reads CASTRTDETQYF. For the CDR3, the DNA is TGTGCCAGCACCAGGACAGATGAGACCCAGTACTTC.

V is TRBV7-2 and J is TRBJ1-5; D gene ambiguous. CDR1 and CDR2 from the germline V gene are SGHTA and FQGNSA. The CDR3 runs to 13 residues. V lost 5 bases, J lost 4 bases, and 9 bases lay in between. This CDR3 is CASSPWQNQPQHF. CDR3 DNA: TGTGCCAGCAGCCCCTGGCAGAATCAGCCCCAGCATTTT.

DNA for the CDR3: TGTGCCAGCTCAGGACAACAGGGACTAGGTACAGATACGCAGTATTTT. It codes for CASSGQQGLGTDTQYF. The chain links TRBV18 to TRBJ2-3; TRBD2 matches at 8 bases. This CDR3 is built from 16 residues. Germline CDR1 and CDR2: KGHSH and LQKENI. The junction had 10 bases not matched to a gene; V was cut back by 5 bases and J by 3 bases.

This clone was seen just once. The chain recombines TRBV30 with TRBJ2-7; no firm D call. The CDR3 is made up of 11 amino acids. The germline V gene encodes CDR1 GTSNPN and CDR2 SVGIG (reference sequence). V was clipped by 3 bases and J by 5 bases, with 8 bases between them. This CDR3 is CAWSDLDEQYF. The CDR3, as DNA: TGTGCCTGGAGCGATTTGGACGAGCAGTACTTC.

The chain carries TRBV30 and TRBJ2-2; 9 bases map to TRBD1. J gave up 6 bases and V 2 bases, and 1 base lay outside the gene matches. Germline CDR1 GTSNPN, CDR2 SVGIG (reference sequence). There are 13 residues in the CDR3. For the CDR3, the DNA is TGTGCCTGGAGTCGACAGGGGGCCGGGGAGCTGTTTTTT. It codes for CAWSRQGAGELFF.

The J gene is TRBJ2-3, the V gene TRBV19; TRBD1 might be the D (5 bases). The germline V and J ends were trimmed by 3 bases and 0 bases, with 10 bases remaining between them. The CDR3 is 15 residues long. Germline V gene data show CDR1 as LNHDA and CDR2 as SQIVND (reference sequence). CDR3 protein: CASSMIDSSTDTQYF. DNA of the CDR3: TGTGCCAGTAGTATGATCGACAGTAGCACAGATACGCAGTATTTT.

The chain couples TRBV5-6 to TRBJ1-3, with 7 nucleotides matching TRBD1. The length of the CDR3 is 14 residues. J lost 4 bases, V lost 0 bases, and 1 base had no gene match. Germline lookup yields CDR1 SGHDT and CDR2 YYEEEE. CDR3 in DNA: TGTGCCAGCAGCTTGGCGACAGGGGGAAACACCATATATTTT. Its translation is CASSLATGGNTIYF.

This clone was recorded a few times. The rearrangement joins TRBV7-9 to TRBJ2-1; the match to TRBD2 covers 7 bases. The CDR3 runs to 13 residues. CDR1 and CDR2 (germline): SEHNR, FQNEAQ (reference sequence). J gave up 6 bases and V 5 bases, and 4 bases lay outside the gene matches. CDR3 DNA: TGTGCCAGCAGCGTCGGACTAGGCAATGAGCAGTTCTTC. Its translation: CASSVGLGNEQFF.

This clone was recorded once. The chain uses TRBV19 and TRBJ1-1, with D possibly TRBD1 on 6 matching bases. Trimming pared 3 bases from V and 4 bases from J, leaving 24 bases between. The CDR3 sequence is 18 residues long. Germline assignment: CDR1 LNHDA and CDR2 SQIVND (reference sequence). The CDR3 coding sequence is TGTGCCAGTAGTATCGGGGGCAGGACTTGGGCAAACGGCACTGAAGCTTTCTTT. Translation gives CASSIGGRTWANGTEAFF.

The sample holds one count of this clone. This sample includes further DNA sequences coding for the same CDR3. The genes are TRBV18 and TRBJ2-5, with 8 positions matching TRBD1. The germline V gene has CDR1 KGHSH and CDR2 LQKENI. V shed 1 base and J 5 bases; nucleotides not matched to a gene: 0. The CDR3 runs to 13 residues. The CDR3 DNA reads as TGTGCCAGCTCACCACGGACAGGGGAGACCCAGTACTTC. It is translated as CASSPRTGETQYF.

For this clone: Just one base apart from a much larger clone, this may be a read error. Other DNA sequences from this sample encode an identical CDR3 as well. The chain carries TRBV7-2 and TRBJ1-1; the match to TRBD1 covers 9 bases. The CDR3 runs to 14 residues. Germline V gives CDR1 SGHTA, CDR2 FQGNSA. After removal of 4 bases from V and 4 bases from J, the junction contained 4 bases not matched to a gene. CDR3 protein: CASSSATGGTEAFF. In nucleotides, the CDR3 is TGTGCCAGCAGCTCCGCGACAGGGGGCACTGAAGCTTTCTTT.

This chain connects TRBV28 to TRBJ2-5; D gene ambiguous. The CDR3 spans 15 residues. V was pared by 5 bases and J by 5 bases, with 18 bases between. Germline V gene data show CDR1 as MDHEN and CDR2 as SYDVKM. The CDR3 DNA reads TGTGCCAGCAGTATGAGACTGGCCCCACGGGAGACCCAGTACTTC. This codes for CASSMRLAPRETQYF.

This clone was seen just once. The rearrangement joins TRBV5-6 to TRBJ1-1; TRBD1 agrees at 7 bases. The CDR3 has 17 residues. Unmatched junction bases numbered 10, after V lost 1 base and J lost 1 base. Germline V gene sequence: CDR1 SGHDT, CDR2 YYEEEE. CDR3 nucleotides: TGTGCCAGCAGCTTGAATAGGGGGCTTATAAGGAACACTGAAGCTTTCTTT. Protein sequence: CASSLNRGLIRNTEAFF.

J is TRBJ2-2 and V is TRBV9, with D perhaps TRBD2 (5 bases). The CDR3 contains 13 residues. CDR1 is SGDLS, CDR2 YYNGEE, per germline. V was trimmed by 7 bases and J by 5 bases, leaving 12 bases between them. As DNA, the CDR3 is TGTGCCAGCTGTCGAGCGGCGACCGGGGAGCTGTTTTTT. This codes for CASCRAATGELFF.